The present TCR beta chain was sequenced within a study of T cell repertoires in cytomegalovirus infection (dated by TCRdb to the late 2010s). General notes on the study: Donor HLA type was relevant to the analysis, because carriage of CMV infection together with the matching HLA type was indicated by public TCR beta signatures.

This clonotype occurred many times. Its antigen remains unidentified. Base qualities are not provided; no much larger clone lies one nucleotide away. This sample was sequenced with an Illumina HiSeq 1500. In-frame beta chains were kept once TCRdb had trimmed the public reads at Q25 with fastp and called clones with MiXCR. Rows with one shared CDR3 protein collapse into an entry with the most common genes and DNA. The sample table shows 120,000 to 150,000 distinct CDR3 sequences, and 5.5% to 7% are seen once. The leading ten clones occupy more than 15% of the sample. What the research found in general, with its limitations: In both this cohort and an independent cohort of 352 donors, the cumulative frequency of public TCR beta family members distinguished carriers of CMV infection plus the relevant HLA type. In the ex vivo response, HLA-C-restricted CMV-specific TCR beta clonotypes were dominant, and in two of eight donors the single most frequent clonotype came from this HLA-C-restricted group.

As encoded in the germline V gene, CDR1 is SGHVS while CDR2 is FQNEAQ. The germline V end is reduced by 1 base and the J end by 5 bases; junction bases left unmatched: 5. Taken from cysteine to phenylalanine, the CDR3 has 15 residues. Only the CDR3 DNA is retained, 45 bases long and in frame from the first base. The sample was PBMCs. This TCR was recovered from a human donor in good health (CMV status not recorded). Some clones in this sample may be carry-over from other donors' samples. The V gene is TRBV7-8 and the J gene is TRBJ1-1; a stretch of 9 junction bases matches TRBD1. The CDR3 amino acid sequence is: CASSLGDRVITEAFF. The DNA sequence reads TGTGCCAGCAGCTTAGGGGACAGGGTAATAACTGAAGCTTTCTTT.